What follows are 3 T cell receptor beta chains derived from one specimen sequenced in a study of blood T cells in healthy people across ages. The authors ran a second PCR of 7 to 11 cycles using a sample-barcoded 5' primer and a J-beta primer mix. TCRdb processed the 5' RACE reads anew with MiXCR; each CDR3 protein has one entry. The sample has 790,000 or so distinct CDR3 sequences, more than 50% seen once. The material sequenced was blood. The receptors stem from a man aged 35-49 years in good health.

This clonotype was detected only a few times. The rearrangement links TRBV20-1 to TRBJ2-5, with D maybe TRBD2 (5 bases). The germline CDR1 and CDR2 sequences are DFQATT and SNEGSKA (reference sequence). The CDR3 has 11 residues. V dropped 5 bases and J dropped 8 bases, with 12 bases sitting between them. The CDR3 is CSASTPGTQYF. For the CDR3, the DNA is TGCAGTGCTTCTACCCCGGGAACCCAGTACTTC.

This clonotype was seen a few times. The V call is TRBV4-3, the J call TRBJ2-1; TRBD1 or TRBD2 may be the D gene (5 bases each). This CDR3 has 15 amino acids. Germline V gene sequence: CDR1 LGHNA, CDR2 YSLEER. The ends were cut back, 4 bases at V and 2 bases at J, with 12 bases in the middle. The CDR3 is CASSLRDGTYNEQFF. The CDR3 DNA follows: TGCGCCAGCAGCCTTAGGGACGGTACCTACAATGAGCAGTTCTTC.

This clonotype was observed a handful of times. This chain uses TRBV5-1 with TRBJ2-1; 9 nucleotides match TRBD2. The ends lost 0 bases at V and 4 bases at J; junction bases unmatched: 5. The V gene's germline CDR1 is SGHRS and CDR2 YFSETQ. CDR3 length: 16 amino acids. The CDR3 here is CASSLGSSGSYNEQFF. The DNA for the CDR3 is TGCGCCAGCAGCTTGGGCAGTAGCGGGAGTTACAATGAGCAGTTCTTC.